Listed here are 23 T cell receptor beta chains from one sample, sequenced in a study of blood T cell repertoires in COVID-19. Produced via immunoSEQ multiplex PCR; TCRdb's table is partial and in-frame only. The data show approximately 68,000 clones, with around 82% seen just once and about 16% held by the top ten. The sequencing sample was made of peripheral blood. Source of these receptors: an elderly man with active COVID-19.

This clone was seen only once. The rearrangement uses TRBV7-2 and TRBJ2-7; D is possibly TRBD2 (6 bases). The CDR3 has 13 residues. The V gene lost 1 base and the J gene lost 3 bases, with 7 bases spanning the gap. CDR1 is SGHTA and CDR2 is FQGNSA in the germline V gene. The CDR3 here is CASSLERVYEQYF. The CDR3 DNA reads TGTGCCAGCAGCTTAGAGCGGGTCTACGAGCAGTACTTC. Based on the CDR3 plus reference TRBV7-2 and TRBJ2-7, the full variable domain is GAGVSQSPSNKVTEKGKDVELRCDPISGHTALYWYRQSLGQGLEFLIYFQGNSAPDKSGLPSDRFSAERTGGSVSTLTIQRTQQEDSAVYLCASSLERVYEQYFGPGTRLTVT.

The J gene is TRBJ1-2, the V gene TRBV16; a possible D gene is TRBD1 (6 bases). The CDR3 runs 13 residues. V shed 4 bases and J shed 2 bases, with 8 bases lying between them. Germline CDR1 is KGHSY and CDR2 is FQNENV. The CDR3 sequence: CASSRGQNYGYTF. The CDR3 nucleotides read TGTGCCAGCAGCCGAGGACAGAACTATGGCTACACCTTC.

The chain couples TRBV5-1 to TRBJ2-7, with 8 bases fitting TRBD1. The CDR3 is 14 amino acids. Germline loops: CDR1 SGHRS, CDR2 YFSETQ. J lost 3 bases, V lost 10 bases, and 12 bases had no gene match. The CDR3 is CARGRQGTVYEQYF. The CDR3 DNA reads TGCGCCCGGGGCCGACAGGGGACAGTCTACGAGCAGTACTTC.

V usage is TRBV7-9 and J usage is TRBJ2-7, with TRBD1 identical over 10 bases. CDR1 and CDR2 from the germline V gene are SEHNR and FQNEAQ (reference sequence). The V segment lost 6 bases and the J segment 6 bases; nucleotides outside the gene matches: 8. This CDR3 spans 14 amino acids. The CDR3 DNA follows: TGTGCCAGCAGTACCGGGACAGGGGCGGGCGAGCAGTACTTC. It encodes CASSTGTGAGEQYF.

V is TRBV4-3 and J is TRBJ2-3; D ambiguous. Germline CDR1 and CDR2: LGHNA and YSLEER. The CDR3 contains 14 residues. V was trimmed by 0 bases and J by 2 bases, leaving 6 bases between them. CDR3 coding DNA: TGCGCCAGCAGCCAAGATCAGGTCACAGATACGCAGTATTTT. It yields the protein CASSQDQVTDTQYF.

The V and J genes are TRBV7-2 and TRBJ2-7, with D perhaps matching TRBD2 (5 bases). Germline CDR1 is SGHTA and CDR2 is FQGNSA. Trimming shortened V by 3 bases and J by 7 bases, and 10 bases separated the two germline ends. The CDR3 is 12 residues long. Written as DNA, the CDR3 is TGTGCCAGCAGCTTCCGGACGGGGGAGCAGTACTTC. This encodes CASSFRTGEQYF.

This chain joins TRBV3-1 (or the pseudogene TRBV3-2) and TRBJ2-1, with 11 nucleotides matching TRBD1. The J segment lost 9 bases and the V segment lost 4 bases, leaving 8 bases of the junction unmatched. The CDR3 spans 15 residues. Germline V gene data show CDR1 as LGHDT and CDR2 as YNNKEL (reference sequence). The CDR3 protein is CASSPPGQGAVEQFF. The CDR3 nucleotides read TGTGCCAGCAGCCCTCCCGGACAGGGGGCTGTTGAGCAGTTCTTC.

Of note for this clone: Within the sample, other DNA sequences also encode this same CDR3. This chain connects TRBV11-3 to TRBJ2-1; 9 nucleotides agree with TRBD2. V lost 5 bases and J lost 4; bases outside the gene matches: 9. The CDR3 totals 16 residues. The germline gives CDR1 SGHNT, CDR2 YENEEA. CDR3 nucleotides: TGTGCCAGCAGCCCGCGGGGGGCGGGGGGGTACAATGAGCAGTTCTTC. Encoded protein: CASSPRGAGGYNEQFF.

This sequence joins TRBV7-8 and TRBJ1-6, with D tentatively TRBD1 (5 bases). The V end lost 0 bases, the J end lost 13 bases, and 10 bases lay between the germline ends. Germline CDR1 and CDR2: SGHVS and FQNEAQ. The CDR3 runs to 13 residues. CDR3 region: CASSLAGGGPLHF. CDR3 nucleotides: TGTGCCAGCAGCTTAGCGGGGGGGGGTCCCCTCCACTTT. The whole variable domain, filled in from reference TRBV7-8 and TRBJ1-6, reads GAGVSQSPRYKVAKRGQDVALRCDPISGHVSLFWYQQALGQGPEFLTYFQNEAQLDKSGLPSDRFFAERPEGSVSTLKIQRTQQEDSAVYLCASSLAGGGPLHFGNGTRLTVT.

The V gene is TRBV7-2, the J gene TRBJ1-6; weak D call: TRBD1 (6 bases). The CDR3 runs to 15 residues. Trimming stripped 1 base from V and 6 bases from J, with 10 bases between. Germline V CDR1 and CDR2: SGHTA, FQGNSA. The CDR3 region has the DNA TGTGCCAGCAGCTTAGGGGGGCCAGGTAATTCACCCCTCCACTTT. Its translation is CASSLGGPGNSPLHF.

The chain uses TRBV4-3 and TRBJ1-2; D gene ambiguous. CDR1 and CDR2 from the germline V gene are LGHNA and YSLEER. The CDR3 covers 12 residues. Trimming removed 3 bases at V and 7 bases at J, with 9 bases between. This CDR3 is CASSQARGGYTF. CDR3 in DNA: TGCGCCAGCAGCCAGGCACGTGGTGGCTACACCTTC.

V usage is TRBV6-5 and J usage is TRBJ2-1, with 9 bases fitting TRBD2. The germline CDR1 and CDR2 sequences are MNHEY and SVGAGI. The V segment lost 4 bases and the J segment 4 bases; nucleotides outside the gene matches: 8. The CDR3 covers 16 residues. The CDR3 DNA follows: TGTGCCAGCAGTTCCCCCGGGACTAGCATATACAATGAGCAGTTCTTC. Protein sequence: CASSSPGTSIYNEQFF.

This sequence joins TRBV28 and TRBJ2-7, with D maybe TRBD1 (5 bases). CDR1 and CDR2 (germline): MDHEN, SYDVKM. The V end lost 5 bases, the J end lost 3 bases, and 20 bases lay between the germline ends. CDR3 size: 16 residues. This chain's CDR3 is CASSGGLGHELYEQYF. CDR3 bases: TGTGCCAGCAGTGGCGGCTTAGGACATGAACTCTACGAGCAGTACTTC. The complete variable domain, with remaining parts taken from reference TRBV28 and TRBJ2-7, reads DVKVTQSSRYLVKRTGEKVFLECVQDMDHENMFWYRQDPGLGLRLIYFSYDVKMKEKGDIPEGYSVSREKKERFSLILESASTNQTSMYLCASSGGLGHELYEQYFGPGTRLTVT.

The chain combines TRBV7-2 with TRBJ1-2; 8 bases map to TRBD1. Unmatched junction bases numbered 13, after V lost 5 bases and J lost 8 bases. Germline-derived CDR1 and CDR2 are SGHTA and FQGNSA. The CDR3 is 15 amino acids. The chain's CDR3 is CASSVSRGPPWGYTF. For the CDR3, the DNA is TGTGCCAGCAGCGTCAGCAGGGGGCCCCCGTGGGGCTACACCTTC.

The chain is built from TRBV19 and TRBJ1-1; 8 nucleotides align to TRBD1. Trimming took 4 bases from V and 1 from J; bases not matched to a gene: 5. The length of the CDR3 is 15 residues. CDR1 is LNHDA and CDR2 is SQIVND in the germline V gene (reference sequence). The CDR3 sequence is CASSTPRGPNTEAFF. CDR3 nucleotides: TGTGCCAGTAGTACCCCCAGGGGGCCGAACACTGAAGCTTTCTTT.

In its sample, this clone was seen a few times. The chain is built from TRBV7-2 and TRBJ1-2; D perhaps matches TRBD1 (5 bases). CDR3 length equals 15 residues. Germline CDR1 SGHTA, CDR2 FQGNSA. The V end was cut by 2 bases, the J end by 8 bases, with 18 bases between. The CDR3 nucleotides are TGTGCCAGCAGCTTATCAAGGACAAATGGTCGAGGCTACACCTTC. It translates to CASSLSRTNGRGYTF. Full variable domain (outside the CDR3, taken from reference TRBV7-2 and TRBJ1-2): GAGVSQSPSNKVTEKGKDVELRCDPISGHTALYWYRQSLGQGLEFLIYFQGNSAPDKSGLPSDRFSAERTGGSVSTLTIQRTQQEDSAVYLCASSLSRTNGRGYTFGSGTRLTVV.

The V and J genes are TRBV10-3 and TRBJ2-1, with 11 bases fitting TRBD1. The V segment lost 0 bases and the J segment 6 bases; nucleotides outside the gene matches: 4. The CDR3 consists of 16 residues. Germline V CDR1 and CDR2: ENHRY, SYGVKD. The CDR3 nucleotides are TGTGCCATCAGTGAGTCGGGACAGGGGGTAGGCAATGAGCAGTTCTTC. Residues: CAISESGQGVGNEQFF.

The chain is built from TRBV25-1 and TRBJ1-4; 9 nucleotides agree with TRBD1. Germline CDR1 MGHDK, CDR2 SYGVNS. This CDR3 spans 15 amino acids. The V segment lost 3 bases and the J segment 7 bases; nucleotides outside the gene matches: 6. CDR3 coding DNA: TGTGCCAGCAGTGATTTACAGGGGGCTCTTGAAAAACTGTTTTTT. This sequence encodes CASSDLQGALEKLFF. Filled out from reference TRBV25-1 and TRBJ1-4, the complete variable domain reads EADIYQTPRYLVIGTGKKITLECSQTMGHDKMYWYQQDPGMELHLIHYSYGVNSTEKGDLSSESTVSRIRTEHFPLTLESARPSHTSQYLCASSDLQGALEKLFFGSGTQLSVL.

The chain couples TRBV5-6 to TRBJ2-5, with TRBD2 identical over 16 bases. The J segment lost 0 bases and the V segment lost 2 bases, leaving 4 bases of the junction unmatched. In germline, CDR1 is SGHDT, CDR2 YYEEEE. The CDR3 totals 18 residues. For the CDR3, the DNA is TGTGCCAGCAGCTTTCCGGGACTAGCGGGGGGGAACCAAGAGACCCAGTACTTC. This translates into CASSFPGLAGGNQETQYF.

The chain combines TRBV28 with TRBJ1-2; D is possibly TRBD1 (6 bases). This CDR3 comprises 13 residues. Trimming cost V 5 bases and J 4 bases, with 11 bases left between them. Per the germline V gene, CDR1 is MDHEN and CDR2 is SYDVKM. The CDR3 bases are TGTGCCAGCAGTCCGCAGGACAGCTATGGCTACACCTTC. As protein: CASSPQDSYGYTF.

J is TRBJ2-2 and V is TRBV5-6; D possibly corresponds to TRBD1 (5 bases). CDR1 SGHDT and CDR2 YYEEEE come from the germline V gene. The CDR3 has 13 amino acids. The ends were cut back, 7 bases at V and 7 bases at J, with 14 bases in the middle. The CDR3 DNA sequence: TGTGCCAGCTTGGGCAGGGTATTCGGGGAGCTGTTTTTT. Protein sequence: CASLGRVFGELFF. The variable domain in full, completed from reference TRBV5-6 and TRBJ2-2, reads DAGVTQSPTHLIKTRGQQVTLRCSPKSGHDTVSWYQQALGQGPQFIFQYYEEEERQRGNFPDRFSGHQFPNYSSELNVNALLLGDSALYLCASLGRVFGELFFGEGSRLTVL.

The chain has TRBV5-5 and TRBJ1-6; 12 bases match TRBD1. This CDR3 is 18 amino acids long. V shed 4 bases, J shed 4 bases, and the junction held 9 bases outside the gene matches. Per the germline V gene, CDR1 is SGHKS and CDR2 is YYEKEE (reference sequence). The CDR3, as DNA: TGTGCCAGCAGCAACCCGGGACAGGGGGCGCGATATAATTCACCCCTCCACTTT. This gives the protein CASSNPGQGARYNSPLHF.

This clone occurred once. J is TRBJ1-2 and V is TRBV6-1; 7 positions agree with TRBD1. J gave up 4 bases and V 3 bases, and 8 bases lay outside the gene matches. The CDR3 consists of 15 residues. Germline CDR1 and CDR2: MNHNS and SASEGT. CDR3 loop: CASSEGDSSFYGYTF. The CDR3 DNA reads as TGTGCCAGCAGTGAGGGGGACAGCTCTTTCTATGGCTACACCTTC.